Listed below are T cell receptor beta chains from one sample, sequenced in a study of shared clonotypes between healthy human individuals. Measured with immunoSEQ multiplex PCR; TCRdb has only the in-frame clones, and not every one. The data contain some 320,000 clones, around 90% of them singletons. Material for sequencing was memory CD8+ T cells sorted from blood. Receptors originate from a man in his late teens or twenties in good health. CDR3s include the opening cysteine and the closing phenylalanine or tryptophan. A D gene is named only where the DNA matches it firmly. Size tells how often a clone was seen (once, few, many) or the class of an expanded clone, and some rows leave it out.

J gene | V gene | D gene | clone size | CDR3 DNA | CDR3 protein
TRBJ1-3 | TRBV28 | NA | NA | TGTGCCAGCAGTTGGTGGGGGGCGCTGGGAAACACCATATATTTT | CASSWWGALGNTIYF
TRBJ1-1 | TRBV7-9 | NA | once | TGTGCCAGCGGGACCGGCAGAGTGAACACTGAAGCTTTCTTT | CASGTGRVNTEAFF
TRBJ1-2 | TRBV28 | TRBD1 | NA | TGTGCCAGCAGTTTCGGGACAGGGGGCTTTGGCTACACCTTC | CASSFGTGGFGYTF
TRBJ1-3 | TRBV14 | NA | NA | TGTGCCAGCAGCCAAGATACCAGGAGTTTTGGAAACACCATATATTTT | CASSQDTRSFGNTIYF
TRBJ2-7 | TRBV5-6 | NA | NA | TGTGCCAGCAGCCTCCGTGCCGCTAACTACGAGCAGTACTTC | CASSLRAANYEQYF
TRBJ2-7 | TRBV9 | TRBD2 | NA | TGTGCCAGCAGCCCAGGGACTATCTCTCGTCGAAACGAGCAGTACTTC | CASSPGTISRRNEQYF
TRBJ2-1 | TRBV13 | NA | NA | TGTGCCAGCAGCCAGCCGGGGAATGAGCAGTTCTTC | CASSQPGNEQFF
TRBJ1-1 | TRBV11-2 | NA | NA | TGTGCCAGCAGCTTAGATCGTCCTGAAGCTTTCTTT | CASSLDRPEAFF
TRBJ1-4 | TRBV4-3 | NA | NA | TGCGCCAGCAGCCCAACGGCCGCAACTAATGAAAAACTGTTTTTT | CASSPTAATNEKLFF
TRBJ2-3 | TRBV7-9 | NA | NA | TGTGCCAGCAGCTATTCACAGGGAGTAGGCACAGATACGCAGTATTTT | CASSYSQGVGTDTQYF
TRBJ1-1 | TRBV5-1 | NA | once | TGCGCCAGCAGCGCCTACAAGAACACTGAAGCTTTCTTT | CASSAYKNTEAFF
TRBJ2-7 | TRBV4-1 | NA | NA | TGCGCCAGCAGCCATAGACAGGGAGGGGACTACGAGCAGTACTTC | CASSHRQGGDYEQYF
TRBJ2-5 | TRBV2 | TRBD1 | NA | TGTGCCAGCAGACCGGGACAGGGCGGAGAGACCCAGTACTTC | CASRPGQGGETQYF
TRBJ2-2 | TRBV9 | NA | NA | TGTGCCAGCAGCGTAGAGCCAGACCCCGGGGAGCTGTTTTTT | CASSVEPDPGELFF
TRBJ2-1 | TRBV5-1 | NA | few | TGCGCCAGCAGCCGTCTTGAGGGAGTGATTAATGAGCAGTTCTTC | CASSRLEGVINEQFF
TRBJ1-4 | TRBV9 | NA | NA | TGTGCCAGCAGCGTAGGAGGGCAGCGTAATGAAAAACTGTTTTTT | CASSVGGQRNEKLFF
TRBJ1-6 | TRBV30 | TRBD1 | NA | TGTGCCTGGCTCCCCGACAGGGCGCGATCACCCCTCCACTTT | CAWLPDRARSPLHF
TRBJ2-5 | TRBV29-1 | NA | NA | TGCAGCGTTGGTCGGTTCCAAGAGACCCAGTACTTC | CSVGRFQETQYF
TRBJ2-7 | TRBV5-4 | TRBD1 | NA | TGTGCCAGCAGCCGTCCCGGGACAGGGAGCTCCTACGAGCAGTACTTC | CASSRPGTGSSYEQYF
TRBJ2-3 | TRBV6-6 | NA | once | TGTGCCAGCAGTTACTACAGGGTAAAAGCAGATACGCAGTATTTT | CASSYYRVKADTQYF
TRBJ2-7 | TRBV7-2 | TRBD2 | NA | TGTGCCAGCAGCTTAACTAGCGGGGTCTACGAGCAGTACTTC | CASSLTSGVYEQYF
TRBJ1-6 | TRBV27 | NA | NA | TGTGCCAGCAGTTCTGGATATAATTCACCCCTCCACTTT | CASSSGYNSPLHF
TRBJ2-7 | TRBV5-4 | TRBD2 | NA | TGTGCCAGCAGCTTGAGCGGGAGTGACCACGAGCAGTACTTC | CASSLSGSDHEQYF
TRBJ2-1 | TRBV30 | TRBD1 | NA | TGTGCCTGGAGGGGACAGGGGAGGCCCCACAATGAGCAGTTCTTC | CAWRGQGRPHNEQFF
TRBJ1-2 | TRBV6-5 | NA | NA | TGTGCCAGCAGTTACTCTGGGGTCGCCCAGGGCTACACCTTC | CASSYSGVAQGYTF
TRBJ2-7 | TRBV6-5 | NA | NA | TGTGCCAGCATAAAGGGAATAGAGCAGTACTTC | CASIKGIEQYF
TRBJ1-2 | TRBV6-5 | NA | NA | TGTGCCAGCAGTTACGCAGGGCGAGATGGCTACACCTTC | CASSYAGRDGYTF
TRBJ2-1 | TRBV7-6 | NA | NA | TGTGCCAGCAGCTTAGAGGGAGATGGGTTAAATGAGCAGTTCTTC | CASSLEGDGLNEQFF
TRBJ2-1 | TRBV5-6 | NA | NA | TGTGCCAGCAGCGGTTCCGAGGACACTCTATGGGATGAGCAGTTCTTC | CASSGSEDTLWDEQFF
TRBJ1-1 | TRBV6-6 | NA | NA | TGTGCCAGCAGTTATGCACGCGGTGAAGCTTTCTTT | CASSYARGEAFF
TRBJ2-5 | TRBV6-1 | NA | NA | TGTGCCAGCATGTTCGGGCCCTTTTCCCAAGAGACCCAGTACTTC | CASMFGPFSQETQYF
TRBJ2-1 | TRBV29-1 | TRBD2 | NA | TGCAGCGTTGAGGGACTAGCGACACATCCGAGCTCCTACAATGAGCAGTTCTTC | CSVEGLATHPSSYNEQFF
TRBJ2-7 | TRBV12-5 | TRBD1 | NA | TGTGCTAGTGGTACCGGGACAGGGAATCCCTACGAGCAGTACTTC | CASGTGTGNPYEQYF
TRBJ1-2 | TRBV30 | TRBD1 | NA | TGTGCCTGGAGCGGGATCCCTAGGACAGGGATCTATGGCTACACCTTC | CAWSGIPRTGIYGYTF
TRBJ2-7 | TRBV9 | TRBD1 | NA | TGTGCCAGCAGCCTTACAGGGGCTTCTCACGAGCAGTACTTC | CASSLTGASHEQYF
TRBJ2-3 | TRBV4-1 | NA | NA | TGCGCCAGCAGCCAAGATGCCCCCGAATGGCTGTATTTT | CASSQDAPEWLYF
TRBJ1-6 | TRBV15 | NA | NA | TGTGCCACCAGCATGGGGGCTGGTTCACCCCTCCACTTT | CATSMGAGSPLHF
TRBJ2-1 | TRBV7-2 | NA | NA | TGTGCCAGCAGCTTCGACGTCGGGTACAATGAGCAGTTCTTC | CASSFDVGYNEQFF
TRBJ2-7 | TRBV5-6 | NA | NA | TGTGCCAGCAGCCTCGGTGTGGGCTCCTACGAGCAGTACTTC | CASSLGVGSYEQYF
TRBJ2-7 | TRBV5-5 | TRBD1 | NA | TGTGCCAGCAGCGCCGGGACAGGGAGAGGTTATAGGGAGCAGTACTTC | CASSAGTGRGYREQYF
TRBJ1-2 | TRBV6-6 | NA | once | TGTGCCAGCAGTTACTCGGGACATCCTGCGAACTATGGCTACACCTTC | CASSYSGHPANYGYTF
TRBJ2-7 | TRBV7-9 | NA | NA | TGTGCCAGCAGCTTAGGCGCGGAAGAGCAGTACTTC | CASSLGAEEQYF
TRBJ2-3 | TRBV11-2 | NA | many | TGTGCCAGCAGCTTAGACTGGCAGGGGAAAAGCACAGATACGCAGTATTTT | CASSLDWQGKSTDTQYF
TRBJ1-1 | TRBV27 | NA | NA | TGTGCCAGCGGAAGGACGAACACTGAAGCTTTCTTT | CASGRTNTEAFF
TRBJ2-3 | TRBV6-6 | NA | NA | TGTGCCAGCAGCTATTATAGAGGGACAGATACGCAGTATTTT | CASSYYRGTDTQYF
TRBJ1-2 | TRBV25-1 | NA | NA | TGTGCCAGCAGTTTGGCAGAACATTATGGCTACACCTTC | CASSLAEHYGYTF
TRBJ2-7 | TRBV10-2 | NA | NA | TGCGCCAGCAGTGAGCAAGGAGACTACGAGCAGTACTTC | CASSEQGDYEQYF
TRBJ2-7 | TRBV4-2 | TRBD1 | NA | TGTGCCAGCAGCCAAGAAAATGCTGGGACAGGGGGGATCTACGAGCAGTACTTC | CASSQENAGTGGIYEQYF
TRBJ2-7 | TRBV6-6 | NA | NA | TGTGCCAGCAAACCCTCGCGGGAATCTGTTGGCTACGAGCAGTACTTC | CASKPSRESVGYEQYF